The 30 T cell receptor beta chains below were found in one sample sequenced in a study of blood T cell repertoires in COVID-19. Method: immunoSEQ multiplex PCR; TCRdb's copy keeps in-frame clones and lacks some. The table records hundreds of thousands of clones, roughly 80% of them present only once. Material for sequencing was PBMCs or T cells enriched from blood (not recorded which). All receptors derive from a man aged 35 to 55 who had been exposed to COVID-19.

The rearrangement uses TRBV13 and TRBJ1-4, with D uncertain. Trimming left V 2 bases short and J 2 bases short, with 27 bases between. The length of the CDR3 is 21 residues. Germline V CDR1 and CDR2: PRHDT, FYEKMQ (reference sequence). CDR3 protein: CASSLTGYFSGRGGTNEKLFF. CDR3 nucleotides: TGTGCCAGCAGCTTAACTGGCTATTTCTCAGGCCGCGGAGGTACTAATGAAAAACTGTTTTTT. The full variable domain, rest sourced from reference TRBV13 and TRBJ1-4, is AAGVIQSPRHLIKEKRETATLKCYPIPRHDTVYWYQQGPGQDPQFLISFYEKMQSDKGSIPDRFSAQQFSDYHSELNMSSLELGDSALYFCASSLTGYFSGRGGTNEKLFFGSGTQLSVL.

This clone was counted only a few times. J is TRBJ2-7 and V is TRBV7-9, with 10 bases fitting TRBD2. The CDR3 sequence is 15 residues long. With V trimmed by 1 base and J by 6 bases, 6 bases remained unmatched. The V gene's germline CDR1 is SEHNR and CDR2 FQNEAQ (reference sequence). This CDR3 is CASSLERLAGGEQYF. The CDR3, as DNA: TGTGCCAGCAGCTTAGAGAGGTTAGCGGGAGGCGAGCAGTACTTC.

This clone was counted only a few times. The rearrangement links TRBV4-1 to TRBJ1-3, with 10 bases identical to TRBD1. The length of the CDR3 is 13 residues. The germline V gene encodes CDR1 MGHRA and CDR2 YSYEKL. V was pared by 11 bases and J by 6 bases, with 7 bases of the junction left unmatched. This CDR3 is CAAQGQGKNTIYF. CDR3 nucleotide sequence: TGCGCCGCCCAGGGACAGGGGAAAAACACCATATATTTT.

The J gene is TRBJ1-1, the V gene TRBV7-3; no definite D call. The CDR3 is made up of 16 amino acids. From germline, CDR1 is SGHTA and CDR2 FQGTGA. The V end lost 5 bases, the J end lost 1 base, and 17 bases lay between the germline ends. The CDR3 protein is CASSPGTGGPNTEAFF. The DNA for the CDR3 is TGTGCCAGCAGCCCCGGCACCGGAGGCCCGAACACTGAAGCTTTCTTT. The entire variable domain, with the rest obtained from reference TRBV7-3 and TRBJ1-1, is as follows: GAGVSQTPSNKVTEKGKYVELRCDPISGHTALYWYRQSLGQGPEFLIYFQGTGAADDSGLPNDRFFAVRPEGSVSTLKIQRTERGDSAVYLCASSPGTGGPNTEAFFGQGTRLTVV.

This clone is a singleton in its sample. The chain couples TRBV6-5 to TRBJ1-1; D gene unclear. V was pared by 5 bases and J by 1 base, with 5 bases between. The CDR3 is 12 residues long. Germline CDR1 MNHEY, CDR2 SVGAGI. The CDR3 region has the DNA TGTGCCAGCAGTCTGTCGAACACTGAAGCTTTCTTT. This codes for CASSLSNTEAFF.

The chain carries TRBV5-8 and TRBJ2-5; the D gene is possibly TRBD1 (6 bases). V was pared by 5 bases and J by 7 bases, with 21 bases between. This CDR3 has 15 residues. Per germline, CDR1 SGHTS and CDR2 YDEGEE. DNA of the CDR3: TGTGCCAGCAGTACTGGGACATCGGAAAAGGGGACCCAGTACTTC. This encodes CASSTGTSEKGTQYF.

The V call is TRBV18, the J call TRBJ1-4; 8 bases agree with TRBD1. With V trimmed by 2 bases and J by 5 bases, 4 bases remained unmatched. The germline V gene has CDR1 KGHSH and CDR2 LQKENI. The CDR3 totals 15 residues. CDR3 residues: CASSPSDRENEKLFF. In DNA form, the CDR3 reads TGTGCCAGCTCACCATCGGACAGGGAGAATGAAAAACTGTTTTTT.

This sequence joins TRBV11-3 and TRBJ1-1; the D gene is possibly TRBD1 (6 bases). Deletions cut 5 bases from V and 10 bases from J, with 14 bases between. The V gene's germline CDR1 is SGHNT and CDR2 YENEEA. CDR3 length equals 12 residues. CDR3 nucleotide sequence: TGTGCCAGCAGCCCTAGGGGGACGGGAGCTTTCTTT. Encoded protein: CASSPRGTGAFF. Full variable domain (remainder filled in from reference TRBV11-3 and TRBJ1-1): EAGVVQSPRYKIIEKKQPVAFWCNPISGHNTLYWYLQNLGQGPELLIRYENEEAVDDSQLPKDRFSAERLKGVDSTLKIQPAELGDSAVYLCASSPRGTGAFFGQGTRLTVV.

This clone was counted many times. The CDR3 loop reads CASSPNQGDGQPQHF. The CDR3, as DNA: TGTGCCAGCTCACCAAACCAAGGGGATGGGCAGCCCCAGCATTTT. V and J are TRBV18 and TRBJ1-5; weak D call: TRBD1 (5 bases). The CDR3 runs 15 residues. Trimming cost V 2 bases and J 7 bases, with 15 bases left between them. Germline lookup yields CDR1 KGHSH and CDR2 LQKENI.

The V and J genes are TRBV7-3 and TRBJ1-2, with D maybe TRBD1 (5 bases). The CDR3 totals 16 residues. In germline, CDR1 is SGHTA, CDR2 FQGTGA. Trimming shortened V by 2 bases and J by 1 base, and 14 bases separated the two germline ends. The CDR3 coding sequence is TGTGCCAGCAGCTTAGTCGGAGGGGCCAATAACTATGGCTACACCTTC. It encodes CASSLVGGANNYGYTF.

The chain recombines TRBV6-4 with TRBJ1-3, with D perhaps TRBD1 (6 bases). Trimming left V 10 bases short and J 0 bases short, with 13 bases between. This CDR3 comprises 14 residues. Germline assignment: CDR1 MRHNA and CDR2 SNTAGT. The CDR3: CATFGRGSGNTIYF. The CDR3, as DNA: TGTGCCACATTCGGCAGGGGCTCTGGAAACACCATATATTTT.

The chain carries TRBV7-9 and TRBJ2-5; D is unclear. Germline loops: CDR1 SEHNR, CDR2 FQNEAQ (reference sequence). The CDR3 is 14 residues long. Trimming left V 3 bases short and J 5 bases short, with 13 bases between. In DNA form, the CDR3 reads TGTGCCAGCAGCTTTGTCATAGAACGGGAGACCCAGTACTTC. Its translation is CASSFVIERETQYF.

V and J are TRBV10-3 and TRBJ1-5; D is perhaps TRBD1 (6 bases). This CDR3 has 14 residues. Trimming left V 8 bases short and J 0 bases short, with 11 bases between. CDR1 ENHRY and CDR2 SYGVKD come from the germline V gene. This chain's CDR3 is CAIEDSYSNQPQHF. The CDR3 DNA sequence: TGTGCCATCGAGGACAGCTATAGCAATCAGCCCCAGCATTTT.

The chain is built from TRBV30 and TRBJ2-3; 8 bases match TRBD2. V shed 3 bases, J shed 2 bases, and the junction held 7 bases outside the gene matches. The germline CDR1 and CDR2 sequences are GTSNPN and SVGIG (reference sequence). CDR3 size: 15 residues. The CDR3 DNA is TGTGCCTGGAGCAAAACTAGCGGATTCACAGATACGCAGTATTTT. Translation gives CAWSKTSGFTDTQYF.

This chain joins TRBV12-3 or TRBV12-4 and TRBJ2-5; 7 bases match TRBD1. The J segment lost 5 bases and the V segment lost 6 bases, leaving 6 bases of the junction unmatched. The CDR3 has 13 residues. The CDR3 loop reads CASSETGAETQYF. CDR3 nucleotides: TGTGCCAGCAGCGAAACAGGGGCCGAGACCCAGTACTTC.

This clone was detected once. The chain has TRBV11-3 and TRBJ2-6; possibly TRBD1 for D (5 bases). V was cut by 4 bases and J by 0 bases, with 13 bases left in between. Per the germline V gene, CDR1 is SGHNT and CDR2 is YENEEA. CDR3 length equals 17 residues. The CDR3 here is CASSSRNQGSGANVLTF. The CDR3, as DNA: TGTGCCAGCAGCTCCAGAAACCAGGGCTCTGGGGCCAACGTCCTGACTTTC.

This CDR3 reads CASRRSGFNNEQFF. The CDR3 DNA reads as TGTGCCAGCAGGCGCTCAGGGTTCAACAATGAGCAGTTCTTC. V usage is TRBV6-5 and J usage is TRBJ2-1; possibly TRBD1 for D (5 bases). The V gene's germline CDR1 is MNHEY and CDR2 SVGAGI. V was cut by 6 bases and J by 5 bases, with 14 bases left in between. This CDR3 is built from 14 residues.

The chain combines TRBV5-1 with TRBJ2-3; TRBD1 or TRBD2 may be the D gene (5 bases each). Trimming stripped 9 bases from V and 1 base from J, with 15 bases between. Germline loops: CDR1 SGHRS, CDR2 YFSETQ. This CDR3 is built from 14 residues. The CDR3, as DNA: TGCGCCATCAGGGAGCAGGGCGGCACAGATACGCAGTATTTT. As protein: CAIREQGGTDTQYF.

The chain carries TRBV10-1 and TRBJ2-5, with 11 bases lining up with TRBD2. The trim removed 6 bases at V and 2 bases at J, leaving 5 bases unmatched. The CDR3 is 15 amino acids. Germline CDR1 is WNHNN and CDR2 is SYGVQD (reference sequence). CDR3 sequence reads: CASSTGTSGQETQYF. The CDR3 DNA reads TGCGCCAGCAGCACCGGGACTAGCGGACAAGAGACCCAGTACTTC.

The chain recombines TRBV5-1 with TRBJ1-1; D gene ambiguous. This CDR3 has 12 amino acids. The V end lost 4 bases, the J end lost 4 bases, and 8 bases lay between the germline ends. Per germline, CDR1 SGHRS and CDR2 YFSETQ. The CDR3 DNA sequence: TGCGCCAGCAGCCCCCGGGGCACTGAAGCTTTCTTT. Translating gives CASSPRGTEAFF. The variable domain in full, with the rest retrieved from reference TRBV5-1 and TRBJ1-1, is KAGVTQTPRYLIKTRGQQVTLSCSPISGHRSVSWYQQTPGQGLQFLFEYFSETQRNKGNFPGRFSGRQFSNSRSEMNVSTLELGDSALYLCASSPRGTEAFFGQGTRLTVV.

In this sample, this clone turned up a few times. The chain carries TRBV20-1 and TRBJ2-7, with a possible D match to TRBD2 (6 bases). V was shortened by 3 bases and J by 7 bases, with 19 bases between the two germline ends. Germline V gene data show CDR1 as DFQATT and CDR2 as SNEGSKA (reference sequence). The CDR3 runs to 14 residues. The CDR3 protein is CSASVAAIGREQYF. As DNA, the CDR3 is TGCAGTGCTAGTGTAGCGGCCATTGGGAGGGAGCAGTACTTC.

The V and J genes are TRBV9 and TRBJ2-2; TRBD1 matches 7 bases. Looked up from germline, CDR1 is SGDLS and CDR2 is YYNGEE. After removal of 8 bases from V and 4 bases from J, the junction contained 11 bases not matched to a gene. The length of the CDR3 is 15 residues. The CDR3 sequence is CASAKGQLSTGELFF. The DNA of the CDR3 is TGTGCCAGTGCTAAGGGACAGCTGAGCACCGGGGAGCTGTTTTTT.

V is TRBV5-5 and J is TRBJ2-2; 8 bases map to TRBD2. CDR1 and CDR2 (germline): SGHKS, YYEKEE (reference sequence). The CDR3 consists of 16 residues. Trimming cost V 0 bases and J 4 bases; bases outside gene matches: 5. The CDR3 coding sequence is TGTGCCAGCAGCTTGGAAGCGGGAGAGTTCACCGGGGAGCTGTTTTTT. This translates into CASSLEAGEFTGELFF. Using reference TRBV5-5 and TRBJ2-2 for the parts outside the CDR3, the full variable domain is DAGVTQSPTHLIKTRGQQVTLRCSPISGHKSVSWYQQVLGQGPQFIFQYYEKEERGRGNFPDRFSARQFPNYSSELNVNALLLGDSALYLCASSLEAGEFTGELFFGEGSRLTVL.

A single count supports this clone. V gene TRBV7-9 combines with J gene TRBJ2-1; 7 bases match TRBD2. The CDR3 runs 16 residues. Trimming at V came to 5 bases and at J to 9 bases, leaving 16 bases not matched to a gene. Germline lookup yields CDR1 SEHNR and CDR2 FQNEAQ (reference sequence). CDR3 sequence reads: CASSPARGSGVREQFF. The CDR3 DNA is TGTGCCAGCAGCCCCGCGCGGGGGTCGGGAGTACGTGAGCAGTTCTTC. Looking up the rest from reference TRBV7-9 and TRBJ2-1 gives the full variable domain: DTGVSQNPRHKITKRGQNVTFRCDPISEHNRLYWYRQTLGQGPEFLTYFQNEAQLEKSRLLSDRFSAERPKGSFSTLEIQRTEQGDSAMYLCASSPARGSGVREQFFGPGTRLTVL.

The genes are TRBV10-1 and TRBJ2-7, with TRBD1 matching over 7 bases. Germline values: CDR1 WNHNN, CDR2 SYGVQD (reference sequence). The CDR3 is 15 amino acids. V was clipped by 5 bases and J by 2 bases; unmatched bases: 9. The CDR3 reads CASSKGRDSTYEQYF. CDR3 in DNA: TGCGCCAGCAGTAAAGGCAGGGACAGCACCTACGAGCAGTACTTC.

The chain joins TRBV5-4 to TRBJ1-3; D ambiguous. V dropped 4 bases and J dropped 4 bases, with 9 bases sitting between them. Germline V gene data show CDR1 as SGHNT and CDR2 as YYREEE (reference sequence). The CDR3 extends over 13 amino acids. CDR3 DNA: TGTGCCAGCAGCCCCCCCGTCGGAAACACCATATATTTT. Protein product: CASSPPVGNTIYF.

The chain joins TRBV12-3 or TRBV12-4 to TRBJ1-1; no firm D call. The CDR3 is 13 amino acids. Trimming left V 3 bases short and J 3 bases short, with 8 bases between. The CDR3 DNA follows: TGTGCCAGCAGTTTGAACGGGTACACTGAAGCTTTCTTT. Translation: CASSLNGYTEAFF.

The chain's CDR3 is CASSPRNRNGYTF. As DNA, the CDR3 is TGTGCCAGCAGCCCCCGGAACAGAAATGGCTACACCTTC. This chain connects TRBV12-3 or TRBV12-4 to TRBJ1-2; D unclear. Trimming took 6 bases from V and 6 from J, leaving 14 bases between them. This CDR3 region has 13 residues.

The V gene is TRBV5-6, the J gene TRBJ2-7, with TRBD1 matching 7 bases. The CDR3 totals 15 residues. The junction had 14 bases not matched to a gene; V was cut back by 5 bases and J by 6 bases. Germline CDR1 and CDR2: SGHDT and YYEEEE. CDR3 sequence: CASRLTDRPVGEQYF. In nucleotides, the CDR3 is TGTGCCAGCAGACTTACGGACAGGCCTGTTGGCGAGCAGTACTTC.

A single count supports this clone. The chain links TRBV4-1 to TRBJ1-2, with 7 bases fitting TRBD1. J gave up 5 bases and V 4 bases, and 13 bases lay outside the gene matches. The CDR3 is 16 amino acids. CDR1 MGHRA and CDR2 YSYEKL come from the germline V gene. CDR3 DNA sequence: TGCGCCAGCAGCCCCAGATATAGGGACAGAAGATATGGCTACACCTTC. Translation gives CASSPRYRDRRYGYTF.